Following are 18 T cell receptor beta chains from one sample sequenced in a study of T cell responses to AZD1222 COVID-19 vaccine. Method: immunoSEQ multiplex PCR; TCRdb's copy keeps in-frame clones and lacks some. The table lists around 120,000 clones, roughly 92% of them singletons. This material consisted of peripheral blood, taken 28 days after the second AZD1222 dose. These receptor sequences come from an adult who received the AZD1222 COVID-19 vaccine.

This chain joins TRBV5-6 and TRBJ1-1; D is perhaps TRBD1 (5 bases). V lost 4 bases to trimming and J lost 4 bases, with 20 bases between them. Germline V lookup: CDR1 SGHDT, CDR2 YYEEEE. The CDR3 consists of 16 residues. CDR3 region: CASSQSPGGLSTEAFF. CDR3 in DNA: TGTGCCAGCAGCCAATCACCGGGGGGACTGAGCACTGAAGCTTTCTTT.

The CDR3 region is CASSYWRGQGNEKLFF. The CDR3 DNA reads TGTGCCAGCAGTTACTGGAGGGGGCAGGGTAATGAAAAACTGTTTTTT. This chain links TRBV6-5 with TRBJ1-4, with TRBD1 identical over 7 bases. From germline, CDR1 is MNHEY and CDR2 SVGAGI. The V gene end was trimmed by 1 base and the J gene end by 4 bases; junction bases not matched to a gene: 6. The length of the CDR3 is 16 residues.

The chain combines TRBV19 with TRBJ1-2; 7 positions agree with TRBD1. The CDR3 extends over 15 amino acids. V trimming: 3 bases; J trimming: 4 bases; junction bases outside the gene matches: 8. Germline V gene data show CDR1 as LNHDA and CDR2 as SQIVND (reference sequence). In nucleotides, the CDR3 is TGTGCCAGTAGTATCCCCGGGGCAGGGGGCTATGGCTACACCTTC. Its translation is CASSIPGAGGYGYTF.

V and J are TRBV2 and TRBJ2-5; tentatively, D is TRBD1 or TRBD2 (5 bases each). V lost 6 bases and J 3 bases, leaving 11 bases between the germline ends. CDR3 size: 13 residues. The germline V gene has CDR1 SNHLY and CDR2 FYNNEI. The CDR3 loop reads CASRRGREETQYF. CDR3 coding DNA: TGTGCCAGCAGGAGGGGCAGGGAAGAGACCCAGTACTTC.

The rearrangement joins TRBV11-2 to TRBJ2-1, with 9 bases that match TRBD2. The CDR3 sequence is 16 residues long. Germline V gene sequence: CDR1 SGHAT, CDR2 FQNNGV. After removal of 5 bases from V and 2 bases from J, the junction contained 7 bases not matched to a gene. CDR3 coding DNA: TGTGCCAGCAGCCCTATAGCGGGAGCCACCTACAATGAGCAGTTCTTC. The encoded protein is CASSPIAGATYNEQFF.

The V and J genes are TRBV7-8 and TRBJ1-6; D may be TRBD1 (5 bases). The CDR3 length is 14 residues. Between the trimmed V and J ends, which lost 1 base and 14 bases, there was a span of 15 bases. Germline lookup yields CDR1 SGHVS and CDR2 FQNEAQ. CDR3 amino acids: CASSLGLGEGALHF. DNA of the CDR3: TGTGCCAGCAGCTTAGGTTTAGGGGAAGGAGCCCTCCACTTT.

The CDR3 DNA reads TGTGCCAGCTCACCACGTTTAGGTAATCAGCCCCAGCATTTT. It yields the protein CASSPRLGNQPQHF. The genes are TRBV18 and TRBJ1-5; no firm D call. From germline, CDR1 is KGHSH and CDR2 LQKENI. Deletions cut 1 base from V and 4 bases from J, with 8 bases between. This CDR3 is 14 amino acids long.

CDR3 sequence: CAISPGQTDTQYF. In nucleotides, the CDR3 is TGTGCCATCAGCCCCGGACAGACCGATACGCAGTATTTT. The chain is built from TRBV10-3 and TRBJ2-3; D may be TRBD1 (6 bases). The CDR3 contains 13 residues. The ends were cut back, 6 bases at V and 6 bases at J, with 13 bases in the middle. The germline gives CDR1 ENHRY, CDR2 SYGVKD.

The rearrangement joins TRBV27 to TRBJ2-7, with TRBD2 identical over 9 bases. CDR3 length: 17 residues. Germline V gene sequence: CDR1 MNHEY, CDR2 SMNVEV (reference sequence). The trim removed 4 bases at V and 3 bases at J, leaving 13 bases unmatched. DNA of the CDR3: TGTGCCAGCAGTTCTACCTCACCTAGCGGGATCAACTACGAGCAGTACTTC. This gives the protein CASSSTSPSGINYEQYF.

The chain employs TRBV4-2 and TRBJ2-1; 9 bases fit TRBD2. Germline CDR1 reads LGHNA; CDR2 reads YNFKEQ. CDR3 size: 15 residues. Trimming removed 3 bases from V and 10 bases from J; junction bases left unmatched: 10. CDR3 coding DNA: TGTGCCAGCAGCCAGGCTAGCGGGATAAAGGGGGAGCAGTTCTTC. It codes for CASSQASGIKGEQFF.

The chain joins TRBV30 to TRBJ2-1, with 11 positions matching TRBD2. V dropped 2 bases and J dropped 8; count of bases not matched to a gene: 5. This CDR3 contains 14 residues. Germline V gene lookup returns CDR1 GTSNPN and CDR2 SVGIG (reference sequence). This CDR3 reads CAWSITSGSDEQFF. CDR3 coding DNA: TGTGCCTGGAGTATCACTAGCGGGAGTGATGAGCAGTTCTTC.

The rearrangement uses TRBV5-1 and TRBJ1-4, with D possibly being TRBD1 (6 bases). Germline CDR1 reads SGHRS; CDR2 reads YFSETQ. The germline V and J ends were trimmed by 1 base and 7 bases, with 11 bases remaining between them. This CDR3 comprises 14 residues. DNA of the CDR3: TGCGCCAGCAGCTTGAGGGGGATCGGTGAAAAACTGTTTTTT. It translates to CASSLRGIGEKLFF.

The V and J genes are TRBV27 and TRBJ1-5; 10 bases are a match to TRBD1. V gave up 5 bases and J gave up 1 base; unmatched junction bases: 2. The CDR3 spans 15 residues. Looked up from germline, CDR1 is MNHEY and CDR2 is SMNVEV (reference sequence). The CDR3 DNA reads TGTGCCAGCAGTGGGGGACAGGGGAGCAATCAGCCCCAGCATTTT. Its protein product is CASSGGQGSNQPQHF.

The gene calls are TRBV5-1 and TRBJ1-6; D is possibly TRBD1 (5 bases). In germline, CDR1 is SGHRS, CDR2 YFSETQ. The V and J ends lost 5 bases and 10 bases respectively, with 10 bases between them. The CDR3 is 12 amino acids. The CDR3 here is CASRAEGSPLHF. The CDR3 DNA reads as TGCGCCAGCAGAGCCGAGGGGTCACCCCTCCACTTT. The whole variable domain, remainder taken from reference TRBV5-1 and TRBJ1-6, is KAGVTQTPRYLIKTRGQQVTLSCSPISGHRSVSWYQQTPGQGLQFLFEYFSETQRNKGNFPGRFSGRQFSNSRSEMNVSTLELGDSALYLCASRAEGSPLHFGNGTRLTVT.

This chain uses TRBV27 with TRBJ1-1; 8 bases agree with TRBD1. Germline V gene lookup returns CDR1 MNHEY and CDR2 SMNVEV (reference sequence). V lost 6 bases and J lost 1; bases outside the gene matches: 4. The CDR3 is 14 amino acids. The CDR3 region has the DNA TGTGCCAGCAGGGTAACAGGGGGGAACACTGAAGCTTTCTTT. Translated, it gives CASRVTGGNTEAFF.

DNA of the CDR3: TGTGCCAGCCCCCCGGTTCACTTT. The encoded protein is CASPPVHF. The chain is built from TRBV27 and TRBJ1-6; D unresolved. Germline V gene lookup returns CDR1 MNHEY and CDR2 SMNVEV (reference sequence). Between the trimmed V and J ends, which lost 8 bases and 19 bases, there was a span of 9 bases. This CDR3 is built from 8 residues.

The chain recombines TRBV28 with TRBJ1-5, with 7 nucleotides matching TRBD1. CDR3 length: 14 residues. V trimming: 3 bases; J trimming: 4 bases; junction bases outside the gene matches: 3. Germline V lookup: CDR1 MDHEN, CDR2 SYDVKM. CDR3: CASSFKQGNQPQHF. As DNA, the CDR3 is TGTGCCAGCAGTTTCAAACAGGGGAATCAGCCCCAGCATTTT. Variable domain in full (rest from reference TRBV28 and TRBJ1-5): DVKVTQSSRYLVKRTGEKVFLECVQDMDHENMFWYRQDPGLGLRLIYFSYDVKMKEKGDIPEGYSVSREKKERFSLILESASTNQTSMYLCASSFKQGNQPQHFGDGTRLSIL.

The CDR3 reads CATMMGLSGNTIYF. The CDR3 coding sequence is TGTGCCACCATGATGGGGTTGTCCGGGAACACCATATATTTT. The chain has TRBV28 and TRBJ1-3; D not certain. The CDR3 totals 14 residues. V was clipped by 10 bases and J by 7 bases, with 20 bases between them. Germline-derived CDR1 and CDR2 are MDHEN and SYDVKM.